This T cell receptor beta chain was captured by sequencing in a study of vaccination effects on CD4 cells after COVID-19. Repertoires were generated with immunoSEQ multiplex PCR, while TCRdb's copy carries only in-frame clones and drops some. The top ten hold over 4.5% of the sample, which has about 70,000 clones, 65% to 75% seen once. This CDR3 spans 15 amino acids. V was clipped by 2 bases and J by 1 base, with 10 bases between them. Germline V gene lookup returns CDR1 SGHNT and CDR2 YYREEE (reference sequence). This clone was seen a few times. What it binds is unknown. The ViraFEST assay expanded antigen-specific CD4+ T cells with viral peptide pools before sequencing. Cultured cells yielded isolated CD4+ T cells after nine to ten days. This individual tested PCR-positive for SARS-CoV-2 infection between March and December 2020. HIV-1 Nef peptide pool stimulation served as negative control. The authors replaced half the medium with IL-2 medium on days 3 and 7.

This TCR was sampled from a human donor who had a prior SARS-CoV-2 infection. V gene TRBV5-4 combines with J gene TRBJ2-1; D not resolved. The specimen was CD4+ T cells from PBMCs cultured with HIV peptides, collected before COVID-19 vaccination. As for subset: HIV-1 Nef peptide pool negative control/reference culture. CDR3 DNA sequence: TGTGCCAGCAGCTTCACAGCCAATTCCTACAATGAGCAGTTCTTC. Its translation: CASSFTANSYNEQFF.